This record concerns one T cell receptor beta chain sequence. Its recognized antigen is unknown. There are no base qualities to consult, and no much larger clone falls within one base. The record originates from a study of blood T cells in healthy people across ages (dated by TCRdb to the mid-2010s). A note on the overall study: In model experiments, template switching captured roughly one uniquely barcoded TCR beta cDNA molecule for every two T cells. Donors were grouped into four age groups: young (average 16 years), middle-aged (39), aged (around 60) and long-lived (approximately 82). For two donors (one aged 18 to 30 and one aged 80 or older), the study analyzed two additional independent replicas of 1 million unique cDNA reads from the same blood draw. Donors of different ages were randomly distributed across sequencing lanes to avoid experimental bias. Using deep sequencing normalized with unique cDNA molecular identifiers, the study measured how TCR beta repertoire diversity changes with age.

The roughly 42 donors, aged about 6 to 100 years, were systemically healthy Caucasian individuals from Russia. Each donor gave ten milliliters of peripheral blood, collected into EDTA-treated Vacutainer tubes. Ficoll-Paque density-gradient centrifugation was used to isolate PBMCs, with at least 6.5 million per sample. Total RNA was extracted from PBMCs with Trizol reagent, with at least 5.5 micrograms obtained per sample. For every donor, an aliquot of PBMCs went through flow cytometry to measure the percentages of naive CD45RAhigh/CD27high T cells. Overall study results and their limits: Estimates of total diversity based on one million sequenced T cells were regarded as lower bounds and as underestimates. Conclusive comparison of naive and antigen-experienced compartments was prevented by the profiling of bulk unsorted PBMCs. As age increased, observed TCR beta diversity per million T cells dropped in a roughly linear way, and a significant reduction was already evident by age around 41. There was a strong correlation between observed TCR beta diversity and the percentage of naive T cells measured by flow cytometry. Because the CMV infection status of the donors was unknown, age-related changes in expanded clonotypes may potentially have been confounded. Compared with the aged group, more naive CD4+ T cells, fewer expanded clones and increased TCR diversity were shown by the long-lived group, suggesting age selection.

The library was obtained by 5' RACE. The reads were generated on an Illumina HiSeq 2500. The second PCR ran for about 7 to 11 cycles and used a J-beta primer mix along with a sample-barcoded 5' primer. A unique molecular identifier was introduced onto each TCR beta cDNA molecule by a template-switch 5' adaptor carrying 12 random nucleotides. At least 2.5 million CDR3-containing paired-end reads were obtained from each sample. First-strand cDNA synthesis was performed from all RNA using the Mint cDNA synthesis kit, with priming by a TRBC-specific oligonucleotide. After uracil-DNA glycosylase treatment, a first 18-cycle PCR used universal primers M1SS and BC2_uni_R on all cDNA. From the authors' description of their analysis: Normalization of each sample was performed by random selection of 1 million high-quality reads, each carrying a distinct molecular identifier. Reads with shared molecular identifiers were discarded instead of being binned into consensus sequences. MiTCR, with a Q25 quality threshold and the strictest error-elimination algorithm, was used for CDR3 identification, clonotype clustering and error correction. A nonparametric unseen species model with Euler transformation was used to estimate lower-bound total TCR beta diversity. TCRdb ran its own pipeline on the public reads, namely fastp trimming at Q25 and MiXCR clone calling, and kept in-frame beta chains. Entries are consolidated by CDR3 protein sequence, retaining the most common genes and DNA. The V and J calls here are based on TCRdb, not the publication. For this sample the table gives about 1 million distinct CDR3 sequences, of which roughly 45% were detected only once. The ten biggest clones cover approximately 17% of the sample.

What was sequenced was blood. This sequence was found in an older woman in good health.

The nucleotides read TGCAGTGCTCCCGGGGTAGCGGGGGACCTTATGGAGCAGTTCTTC. The encoded protein is CSAPGVAGDLMEQFF. Recombination linked TRBV20-1 to TRBJ2-1; the central 9 bases match TRBD2. According to the germline V gene (reference sequence), CDR1 reads DFQATT and CDR2 reads SNEGSKA. For this chain, trimming is 5 bases at the V end and 10 bases at the J end, and the number of junction bases without a gene match is 15. From cysteine to phenylalanine, the CDR3 is 15 amino acids long. Of the read, only the CDR3 DNA is kept; its 45 bases are in frame from base 1.